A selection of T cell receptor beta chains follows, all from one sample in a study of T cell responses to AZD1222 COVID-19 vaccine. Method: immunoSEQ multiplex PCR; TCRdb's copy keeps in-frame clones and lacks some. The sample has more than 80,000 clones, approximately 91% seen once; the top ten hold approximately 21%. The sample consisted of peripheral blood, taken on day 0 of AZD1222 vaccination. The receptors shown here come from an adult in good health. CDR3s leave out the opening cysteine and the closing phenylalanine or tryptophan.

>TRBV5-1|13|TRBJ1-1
ASSRPERGNTEAF
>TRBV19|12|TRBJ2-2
ASSGTSNTGELF
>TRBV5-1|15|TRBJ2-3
ASSLRWAGGATDTQY
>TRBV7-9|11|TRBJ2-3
ASSFLSTDTQY
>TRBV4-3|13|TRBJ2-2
ASSPYQTTTGELF
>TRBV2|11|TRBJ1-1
ASKLQGDTEAF
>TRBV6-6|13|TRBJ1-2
ASSYGFQGSDGYT
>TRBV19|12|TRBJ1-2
ASKVRDGPYGYT
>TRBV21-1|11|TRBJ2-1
ASDSGQANEQF
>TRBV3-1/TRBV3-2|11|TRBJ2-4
ASSHIKTGEQY
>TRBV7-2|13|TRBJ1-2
ASRPSGRLNYGYT
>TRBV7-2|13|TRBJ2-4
ASSLDRFGVGIQY
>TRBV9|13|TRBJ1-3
ASSVGRSSGNTIY
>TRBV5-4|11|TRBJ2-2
ASSKDSVGELF
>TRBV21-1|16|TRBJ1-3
ASNEKGQGFLSGNTIY
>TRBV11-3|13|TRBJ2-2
ASSRSGLNTGELF
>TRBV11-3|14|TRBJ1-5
ASSLAQKISNQPQH
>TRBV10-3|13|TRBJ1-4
AISESNRGSEKLF
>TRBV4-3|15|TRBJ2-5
ASSQGTSGGVTETQY
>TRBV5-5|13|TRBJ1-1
ASSRSTTGVTEAF
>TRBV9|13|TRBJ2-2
ASSLTPPGTGELF
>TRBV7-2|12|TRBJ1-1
ASSLGQGMTEAF
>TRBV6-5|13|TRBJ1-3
ASSYAGQGADTIY
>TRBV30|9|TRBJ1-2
AWSALYGYT
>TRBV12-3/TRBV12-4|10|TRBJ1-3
ASSLGWDTIY
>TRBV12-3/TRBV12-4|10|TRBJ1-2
ASSSEAHGYT
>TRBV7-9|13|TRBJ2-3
ASSFGNRGGDTQY